This record concerns one T cell receptor (beta chain) sequence. This sample stems from a study of blood T cell repertoires in COVID-19. About the study: Sites in the United States, Italy and Spain provided acute and convalescent COVID-19 samples. PBMCs, B-cell-depleted T cells, or T cells were the source of the cDNA or gDNA that made up the material.

Original analysis: Cell counts per sample came from amplifying reference gene primers. Assay: immunoSEQ multiplex PCR; the TCRdb copy retains only in-frame clones and omits some. V, J and clone size are those of that table, while D and trimming were read from the DNA. The sample has 150,000 to 180,000 clones, 85% seen once. This CDR3 contains 15 residues. This chain connects TRBV21-1 to TRBJ1-5. TRBV21-1 is a known pseudogene. Sequencing input: peripheral blood. This TCR was sampled from an older woman with COVID-19, enrolled during active disease. CDR3 coding DNA: TGTGCCAGCAGCAAAGGGGGGGGAAGCAATCAGCCCCAGCATTTT. Protein sequence: CASSKGGGSNQPQHF.